A selection of T cell receptor beta chains follows, all from one sample in a study of blood T cell repertoires in COVID-19. Clones were sequenced by immunoSEQ multiplex PCR, and TCRdb holds only the in-frame ones, with some missing. This sample has 390,000 or so clones; roughly 87% occur once, and the top ten carry 5.1%. The sample consisted of PBMCs or T cells enriched from blood (not recorded which). The receptors were gathered from a woman between 45 and 65 years old who had recovered from COVID-19. Each CDR3 is given with its conserved first and last residue.

TRBV15,TRBJ2-5,CATSRGAGGAGETQYF
TRBV6-1,TRBJ1-2,CASSERVGQGIYTF
TRBV19,TRBJ1-2,CASSIWGGMEGYTF
TRBV5-1,TRBJ1-2,CASSLARTEYGYTF
TRBV10-3,TRBJ1-1,CAISLQGADTEAFF
TRBV6-2/TRBV6-3,TRBJ1-5,CASSAQAGTGGEGNQPQHF
TRBV19,TRBJ2-3,CASISGTGASDTQYF
TRBV5-4,TRBJ1-1,CASSFRDTEAFF
TRBV27,TRBJ1-1,CASSFGRELEAFF
TRBV6-6,TRBJ2-3,CASSRGRGDTQYF
TRBV9,TRBJ1-2,CASSGGPVYGYTF
TRBV2,TRBJ2-1,CASSEASGSRAYNEQFF
TRBV28,TRBJ1-2,CASSSQEVGYTF
TRBV7-8,TRBJ2-5,CASSLDRQETQYF
TRBV30,TRBJ1-4,CAWSPSDRVNEKLFF
TRBV9,TRBJ2-3,CASSVEPPGAGHTDTQYF
TRBV5-5,TRBJ1-6,CASSLEGAVSPLHF
TRBV2,TRBJ1-2,CASSELRVNYGYTF
TRBV2,TRBJ1-2,CASSVESEYNYGYTF
TRBV29-1,TRBJ2-5,CSVWTGQETQYF
TRBV6-5,TRBJ2-2,CASRIDSYTGELFF
TRBV6-1,TRBJ1-5,CASSEGPDTYQPQHF